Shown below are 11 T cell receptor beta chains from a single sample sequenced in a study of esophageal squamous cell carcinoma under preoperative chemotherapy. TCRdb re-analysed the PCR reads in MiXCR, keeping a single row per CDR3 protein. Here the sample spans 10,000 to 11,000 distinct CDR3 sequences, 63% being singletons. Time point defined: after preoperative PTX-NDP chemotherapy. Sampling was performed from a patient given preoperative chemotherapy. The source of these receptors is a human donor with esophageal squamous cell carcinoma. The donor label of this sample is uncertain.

CDR3 sequence reads: CASSLELASAYNEQFF. The CDR3 DNA reads as TGTGCCAGCAGCTTAGAGTTAGCTTCAGCCTACAATGAGCAGTTCTTC. This rearrangement joins TRBV7-7 to TRBJ2-1, with no clear D. Germline values: CDR1 SSHAT, CDR2 FNYEAQ (reference sequence). Trimming left V 1 base short and J 2 bases short, with 12 bases between. The CDR3 runs to 16 residues.

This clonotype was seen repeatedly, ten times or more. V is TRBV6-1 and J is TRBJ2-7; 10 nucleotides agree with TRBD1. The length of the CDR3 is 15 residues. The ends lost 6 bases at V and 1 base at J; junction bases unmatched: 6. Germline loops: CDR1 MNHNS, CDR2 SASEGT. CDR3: CASRDGTGESYEQYF. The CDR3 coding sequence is TGTGCCAGCAGGGACGGGACAGGGGAGTCCTACGAGCAGTACTTC.

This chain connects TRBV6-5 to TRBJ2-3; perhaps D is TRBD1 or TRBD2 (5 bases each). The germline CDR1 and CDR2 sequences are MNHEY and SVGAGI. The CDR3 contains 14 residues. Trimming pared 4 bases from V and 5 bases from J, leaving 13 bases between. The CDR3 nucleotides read TGTGCCAGCAGTTCCGGGACGACTGGAGATACGCAGTATTTT. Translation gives CASSSGTTGDTQYF.

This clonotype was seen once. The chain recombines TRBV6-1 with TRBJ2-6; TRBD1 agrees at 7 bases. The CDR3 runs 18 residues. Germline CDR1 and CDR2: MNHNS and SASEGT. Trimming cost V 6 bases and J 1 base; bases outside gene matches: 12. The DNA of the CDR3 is TGTGCCAGCAGAATTACCCCGGGACAGAGTTCTGGGGCCAACGTCCTGACTTTC. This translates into CASRITPGQSSGANVLTF.

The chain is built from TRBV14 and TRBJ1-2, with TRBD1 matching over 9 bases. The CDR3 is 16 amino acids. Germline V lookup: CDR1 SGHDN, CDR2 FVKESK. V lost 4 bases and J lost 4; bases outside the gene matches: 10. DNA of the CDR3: TGTGCCAGCAGCCGAGACGGACAGGGGAATACCTATGGCTACACCTTC. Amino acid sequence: CASSRDGQGNTYGYTF.

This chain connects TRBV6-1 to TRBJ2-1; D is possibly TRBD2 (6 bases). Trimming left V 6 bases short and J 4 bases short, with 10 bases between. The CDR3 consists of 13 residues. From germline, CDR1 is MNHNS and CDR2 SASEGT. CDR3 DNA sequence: TGTGCCAGCAGACGGACTACATACAATGAGCAGTTCTTC. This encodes CASRRTTYNEQFF.

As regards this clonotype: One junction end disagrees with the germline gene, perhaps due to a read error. The CDR3 DNA reads as TGTGCCAGCAGGGGGACTAAGCGGGGGCCGGGACTAGCGGGAGTGGAGCCCGATACGCTGTATTTT. It is translated as CASRGTKRGPGLAGVEPDTLYF. V and J are TRBV6-1 and TRBJ2-2, with 14 bases lining up with TRBD2. CDR1 MNHNS and CDR2 SASEGT come from the germline V gene. This CDR3 comprises 22 residues.

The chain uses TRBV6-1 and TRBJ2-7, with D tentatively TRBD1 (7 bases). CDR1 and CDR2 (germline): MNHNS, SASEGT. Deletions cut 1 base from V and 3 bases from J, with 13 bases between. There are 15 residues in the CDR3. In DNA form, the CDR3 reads TGTGCCAGCAGTGAAGATGCAGGGGGAGGCTACGAGCAGTACTTC. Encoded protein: CASSEDAGGGYEQYF.

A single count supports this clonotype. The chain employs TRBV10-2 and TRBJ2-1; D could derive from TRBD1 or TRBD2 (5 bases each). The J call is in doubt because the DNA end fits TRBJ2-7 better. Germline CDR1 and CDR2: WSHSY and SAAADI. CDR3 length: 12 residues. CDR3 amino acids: CASRPSEGEQYF. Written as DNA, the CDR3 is TGCGCCAGCAGACCGTCCGAGGGGGAGCAGTACTTC.

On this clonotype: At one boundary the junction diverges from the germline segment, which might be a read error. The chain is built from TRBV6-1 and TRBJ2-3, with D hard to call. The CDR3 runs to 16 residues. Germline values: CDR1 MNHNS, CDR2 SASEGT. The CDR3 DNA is TGTGCCAGCAGTGAATTTTGGGGAAGCTCCAAAAACACTCAGTATTTC. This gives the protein CASSEFWGSSKNTQYF.

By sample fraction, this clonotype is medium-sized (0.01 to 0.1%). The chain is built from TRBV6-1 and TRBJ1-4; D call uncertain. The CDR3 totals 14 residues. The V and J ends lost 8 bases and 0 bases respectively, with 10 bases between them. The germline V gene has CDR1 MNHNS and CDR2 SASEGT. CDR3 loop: CASGGLATNEKLFF. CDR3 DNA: TGTGCCAGCGGCGGACTTGCAACTAATGAAAAACTGTTTTTT.